Each of the 29 T cell receptor beta chains below was sequenced from the same sample in a study of blood T cell repertoires in COVID-19 (TCRdb year 2020). The library came from the immunoSEQ multiplex PCR assay. TCRdb limited this immuneACCESS table to in-frame rearrangements with V and J called. A share of clones is missing; checked studies link under half to unresolved V genes, and the rest is unexplained. The sample profile shows roughly 63,000 clones; about 87% of them were found once. The leading ten clones occupy 2% to 2.5% of the sample. Specimen: peripheral blood. These receptors were obtained from a human donor in a cohort sampled during active COVID-19.

The chain couples TRBV30 to TRBJ1-5, with a tentative D call TRBD1 (6 bases). Germline CDR1 GTSNPN, CDR2 SVGIG (reference sequence). V gave up 2 bases and J gave up 6 bases, with 11 bases separating them. This CDR3 region has 13 residues. The CDR3 nucleotides are TGTGCCTGGAGTCCGAACAGGGCTCAGCCCCAGCATTTT. Its protein product is CAWSPNRAQPQHF.

V usage is TRBV28 and J usage is TRBJ2-1; perhaps TRBD2 as D (6 bases). The CDR3 consists of 14 residues. V was trimmed by 8 bases and J by 3 bases, leaving 14 bases between them. Germline CDR1 and CDR2: MDHEN and SYDVKM. For the CDR3, the DNA is TGTGCCAGCTTTCCCGGGGGAGTCTACAATGAGCAGTTCTTC. Its translation is CASFPGGVYNEQFF.

V gene TRBV5-4 combines with J gene TRBJ2-2; D might be TRBD2 (6 bases). Germline V gene lookup returns CDR1 SGHNT and CDR2 YYREEE (reference sequence). Between the trimmed V and J ends, which lost 6 bases and 0 bases, there was a span of 12 bases. This CDR3 region has 15 residues. The CDR3 loop is CASTREKTNTGELFF. The CDR3 coding sequence is TGTGCCAGCACCCGGGAGAAGACGAACACCGGGGAGCTGTTTTTT.

J is TRBJ1-2 and V is TRBV6-5; 7 positions match TRBD1. Germline-derived CDR1 and CDR2 are MNHEY and SVGAGI. With 4 bases clipped from V and 8 bases from J, the junction kept 7 bases outside the gene matches. The CDR3 runs 13 residues. This chain's CDR3 is CASSSETGNGYTF. The CDR3 bases are TGTGCCAGCAGTTCCGAGACAGGGAACGGCTACACCTTC.

This chain uses TRBV3-1 (or the pseudogene TRBV3-2) with TRBJ1-4; tentative D call: TRBD1 (5 bases). Trimming stripped 0 bases from V and 0 bases from J, with 11 bases between. CDR1 LGHDT and CDR2 YNNKEL come from the germline V gene (reference sequence). CDR3 size: 17 residues. The CDR3 loop is CASSQDDSLTTNEKLFF. For the CDR3, the DNA is TGTGCCAGCAGCCAAGACGACAGCCTTACAACTAATGAAAAACTGTTTTTT.

The V gene is TRBV24-1, the J gene TRBJ1-1, with 9 bases aligning to TRBD1. The CDR3 runs to 14 residues. V was pared by 7 bases and J by 1 base, with 3 bases of the junction left unmatched. CDR1 is KGHDR, CDR2 SFDVKD, per germline. DNA of the CDR3: TGTGCCACCAGGGACAGGGGCCGGAACACTGAAGCTTTCTTT. Translation: CATRDRGRNTEAFF.

The chain carries TRBV4-2 and TRBJ2-7, with a tentative D call TRBD2 (6 bases). The germline V gene has CDR1 LGHNA and CDR2 YNFKEQ. The CDR3 is made up of 15 amino acids. V was trimmed by 0 bases and J by 6 bases, leaving 15 bases between them. CDR3 in amino acids: CASSQDSRGISEQYF. CDR3 DNA: TGTGCCAGCAGCCAAGATTCGCGCGGGATTAGCGAGCAGTACTTC.

This clone has just one count. The gene calls are TRBV7-2 and TRBJ1-4, with 7 nucleotides matching TRBD1. Looked up from germline, CDR1 is SGHTA and CDR2 is FQGNSA. V lost 1 base and J lost 8; bases outside the gene matches: 10. The CDR3 is 16 amino acids. DNA of the CDR3: TGTGCCAGCAGCTTAGACGGGAACAGGGGAGGAGAAAAACTGTTTTTT. Translating it yields CASSLDGNRGGEKLFF.

The rearrangement links TRBV6-4 to TRBJ2-3; a weak D match, TRBD1 (7 bases). Trimming removed 8 bases from V and 4 bases from J, with 22 bases in between. The CDR3 consists of 16 residues. The germline V gene encodes CDR1 MRHNA and CDR2 SNTAGT. Here the CDR3 reads CASSGSGQGGPDTQYF. CDR3 coding DNA: TGTGCCAGCTCTGGGTCAGGGCAGGGGGGACCAGATACGCAGTATTTT.

The chain uses TRBV10-3 and TRBJ2-3; TRBD1 might be the D (5 bases). V shed 6 bases and J shed 7 bases, with 26 bases lying between them. The germline gives CDR1 ENHRY, CDR2 SYGVKD. The CDR3 is 17 residues long. DNA for the CDR3: TGTGCCATCAGACAGACAGTGGGGCTTGAGCAAGGGCATACGCAGTATTTT. It specifies CAIRQTVGLEQGHTQYF.

This chain links TRBV5-5 with TRBJ2-2; D remains ambiguous. The CDR3 is 15 amino acids. V was trimmed by 1 base and J by 9 bases, leaving 16 bases between them. Germline V gene lookup returns CDR1 SGHKS and CDR2 YYEKEE (reference sequence). CDR3 loop: CASSLTPGNPRELFF. CDR3 coding DNA: TGTGCCAGCAGCTTGACCCCAGGAAATCCCCGGGAGCTGTTTTTT.

This clone was observed a single time. This sequence joins TRBV6-5 and TRBJ2-3, with 7 bases aligning to TRBD2. The germline gives CDR1 MNHEY, CDR2 SVGAGI. The CDR3 runs to 15 residues. V lost 0 bases, J lost 7 bases, and 7 bases stayed unmatched. CDR3 sequence: CASSYSGGRVHTQYF. The CDR3 region has the DNA TGTGCCAGCAGTTACTCGGGAGGGAGGGTACATACGCAGTATTTT.

The DNA for the CDR3 is TGCGCCAGCAGCCAATCCCCGAGCTCCTACAATGAGCAGTTCTTC. This translates into CASSQSPSSYNEQFF. The chain couples TRBV4-3 to TRBJ2-1; D ambiguous. The CDR3 contains 15 residues. The germline V gene has CDR1 LGHNA and CDR2 YSLEER. Trimming removed 2 bases at V and 0 bases at J, with 8 bases between.

The rearrangement uses TRBV3-1 (or the pseudogene TRBV3-2) and TRBJ1-6; D remains unclear. V gave up 0 bases and J gave up 7 bases, with 13 bases separating them. Per germline, CDR1 LGHDT and CDR2 YNNKEL (reference sequence). This CDR3 has 16 residues. The CDR3 nucleotides read TGTGCCAGCAGCCAAGAGTCTGGCCGCTTCAATTCACCCCTCCACTTT. It encodes CASSQESGRFNSPLHF.

This chain joins TRBV27 and TRBJ2-7; TRBD1 matches at 7 bases. V gave up 6 bases and J gave up 0 bases; unmatched junction bases: 5. The length of the CDR3 is 14 residues. Germline V gene lookup returns CDR1 MNHEY and CDR2 SMNVEV (reference sequence). CDR3 residues: CASSTAGGSYEQYF. CDR3 nucleotide sequence: TGTGCCAGCAGCACCGCAGGGGGCTCCTACGAGCAGTACTTC.

Written as DNA, the CDR3 is TGTGCCAGCAGTGATAGGACAGGGAGAGGGTATGGCTACACCTTC. Its translation is CASSDRTGRGYGYTF. The chain employs TRBV2 and TRBJ1-2; 8 bases are a match to TRBD1. The CDR3 contains 15 residues. CDR1 SNHLY and CDR2 FYNNEI come from the germline V gene. V gave up 3 bases and J gave up 5 bases; unmatched junction bases: 8.

This chain uses TRBV10-3 with TRBJ2-6; 11 positions agree with TRBD1. Trimming took 6 bases from V and 4 from J; bases not matched to a gene: 8. The CDR3 has 17 residues. Germline loops: CDR1 ENHRY, CDR2 SYGVKD. CDR3 bases: TGTGCCATCAGAACCGGGACAGGGGGGTCCGGGGCCAACGTCCTGACTTTC. As protein: CAIRTGTGGSGANVLTF.

This sequence joins TRBV7-2 and TRBJ2-5, with 8 bases that match TRBD1. Germline assignment: CDR1 SGHTA and CDR2 FQGNSA. This CDR3 comprises 14 residues. V was pared by 4 bases and J by 4 bases, with 5 bases of the junction left unmatched. The DNA for the CDR3 is TGTGCCAGCAGCTGGGCGGGACAGGTAGAGACCCAGTACTTC. It encodes CASSWAGQVETQYF.

The V gene is TRBV2, the J gene TRBJ2-1; a possible D gene is TRBD2 (7 bases). V lost 7 bases and J 8 bases, leaving 18 bases between the germline ends. CDR1 is SNHLY, CDR2 FYNNEI, per germline. This CDR3 region has 14 residues. DNA for the CDR3: TGTGCCAGCAAGATTCGGGGGGCGTCAGATGAGCAGTTCTTC. The encoded protein is CASKIRGASDEQFF.

Only one count was recorded for this clone. The chain employs TRBV19 and TRBJ2-1, with a tentative D call TRBD1 (7 bases). V was cut by 2 bases and J by 0 bases, with 17 bases left in between. CDR3 length: 18 residues. Looked up from germline, CDR1 is LNHDA and CDR2 is SQIVND (reference sequence). The CDR3 spells CASSIQGPGGSSYNEQFF. CDR3 sequence (DNA): TGTGCCAGTAGTATACAAGGCCCAGGGGGGAGCTCCTACAATGAGCAGTTCTTC. Using reference TRBV19 and TRBJ2-1 for the parts outside the CDR3, the full variable domain is DGGITQSPKYLFRKEGQNVTLSCEQNLNHDAMYWYRQDPGQGLRLIYYSQIVNDFQKGDIAEGYSVSREKKESFPLTVTSAQKNPTAFYLCASSIQGPGGSSYNEQFFGPGTRLTVL.

This sequence joins TRBV3-1 (or the pseudogene TRBV3-2) and TRBJ2-7, with D unclear. Germline V gene sequence: CDR1 LGHDT, CDR2 YNNKEL (reference sequence). The length of the CDR3 is 11 residues. Trimming cost V 1 base and J 6 bases, with 4 bases left between them. In DNA form, the CDR3 reads TGTGCCAGCAGCCAAGCCCTCGAGCAGTACTTC. The encoded protein is CASSQALEQYF.

Of note for this clone: The sample contains more than one DNA sequence encoding this CDR3. The gene calls are TRBV18 and TRBJ2-7; D is ambiguous. V was pared by 5 bases and J by 0 bases, with 5 bases between. This CDR3 is 12 amino acids long. Germline CDR1 KGHSH, CDR2 LQKENI. CDR3 protein: CASSSSSYEQYF. CDR3 DNA: TGTGCCAGCTCATCGAGCTCCTACGAGCAGTACTTC.

This chain uses TRBV6-6 with TRBJ2-7, with D perhaps TRBD2 (7 bases). V was clipped by 7 bases and J by 1 base, with 14 bases between them. From germline, CDR1 is MNHNY and CDR2 SVGAGI (reference sequence). The CDR3 runs to 14 residues. This chain's CDR3 is CASTGAGESYEQYF. The CDR3 coding sequence is TGTGCCAGCACGGGGGCGGGGGAATCCTACGAGCAGTACTTC.

V and J are TRBV28 and TRBJ1-5; TRBD1 is a possible D gene (6 bases). Germline CDR1 MDHEN, CDR2 SYDVKM. Deletions cut 3 bases from V and 1 base from J, with 10 bases between. The length of the CDR3 is 15 residues. This CDR3 is CASSLGALSNQPQHF. CDR3 sequence (DNA): TGTGCCAGCAGTTTGGGGGCACTGAGCAATCAGCCCCAGCATTTT. Together with reference TRBV28 and TRBJ1-5, the CDR3 gives the full variable domain: DVKVTQSSRYLVKRTGEKVFLECVQDMDHENMFWYRQDPGLGLRLIYFSYDVKMKEKGDIPEGYSVSREKKERFSLILESASTNQTSMYLCASSLGALSNQPQHFGDGTRLSIL.

V and J are TRBV19 and TRBJ2-3, with D possibly matching TRBD2 (5 bases). V lost 5 bases and J 2 bases, leaving 14 bases between the germline ends. CDR3 length equals 15 residues. CDR1 is LNHDA and CDR2 is SQIVND in the germline V gene (reference sequence). CDR3: CASSSLATPTDTQYF. In DNA, the CDR3 is TGTGCCAGTAGTTCTTTAGCGACCCCCACAGATACGCAGTATTTT.

The genes are TRBV7-8 and TRBJ2-7; D unclear. V lost 1 base to trimming and J lost 4 bases, with 5 bases between them. The CDR3 totals 12 residues. From germline, CDR1 is SGHVS and CDR2 FQNEAQ. CDR3 sequence reads: CASSLVVYEQYF. The CDR3 DNA follows: TGTGCCAGCAGCTTAGTCGTGTACGAGCAGTACTTC.

This CDR3 is CASSAPGTSGGDEQFF. For the CDR3, the DNA is TGCGCCAGCAGCGCCCCCGGGACTAGCGGGGGGGATGAGCAGTTCTTC. The chain employs TRBV5-1 and TRBJ2-1, with 16 bases matching TRBD2. Losses at the gene ends were 4 bases for V and 8 bases for J; bases not matched to a gene: 6. The CDR3 extends over 16 amino acids. Per the germline V gene, CDR1 is SGHRS and CDR2 is YFSETQ.

This chain links TRBV6-4 with TRBJ1-2; 7 nucleotides line up with TRBD1. The V segment lost 0 bases and the J segment 4 bases; nucleotides outside the gene matches: 5. CDR1 is MRHNA and CDR2 is SNTAGT in the germline V gene. The CDR3 is 15 residues long. CDR3 amino acids: CASSDSRTGIYGYTF. In DNA, the CDR3 is TGTGCCAGCAGTGACTCGAGGACAGGCATCTATGGCTACACCTTC.

The genes are TRBV28 and TRBJ2-3; TRBD1 matches 8 bases. This CDR3 is built from 16 residues. Trimming took 6 bases from V and 0 from J; bases not matched to a gene: 8. The germline CDR1 and CDR2 sequences are MDHEN and SYDVKM. CDR3 sequence reads: CASRSFGQGSTDTQYF. The CDR3 DNA reads as TGTGCCAGCAGAAGTTTCGGACAGGGTAGCACAGATACGCAGTATTTT.